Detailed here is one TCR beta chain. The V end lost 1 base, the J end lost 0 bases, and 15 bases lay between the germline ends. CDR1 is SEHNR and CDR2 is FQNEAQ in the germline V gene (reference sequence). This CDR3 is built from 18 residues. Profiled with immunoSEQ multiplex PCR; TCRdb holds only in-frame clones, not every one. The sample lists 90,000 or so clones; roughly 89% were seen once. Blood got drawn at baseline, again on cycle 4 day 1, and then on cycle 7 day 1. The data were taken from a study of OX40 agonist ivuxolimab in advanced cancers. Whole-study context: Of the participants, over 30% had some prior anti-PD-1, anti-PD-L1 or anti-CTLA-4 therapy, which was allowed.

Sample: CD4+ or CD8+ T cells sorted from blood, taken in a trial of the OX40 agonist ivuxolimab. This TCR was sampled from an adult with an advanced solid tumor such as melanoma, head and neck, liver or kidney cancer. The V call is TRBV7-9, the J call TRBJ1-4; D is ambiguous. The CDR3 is CASSLDLAGRATNEKLFF. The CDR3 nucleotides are TGTGCCAGCAGCTTAGATCTTGCAGGACGGGCAACTAATGAAAAACTGTTTTTT.